These 17 T cell receptor beta chains were all obtained from the same sample, sequenced in a study of cytomegalovirus exposure and HLA in healthy donors. PCR primers comprised 60 Vbeta and 13 Jbeta primers. Method: immunoSEQ multiplex PCR; TCRdb's copy keeps in-frame clones and lacks some. In the table there are approximately 32,000 clones, approximately 76% of which are singletons. Sequencing was done on a sample of PBMCs. Receptors were obtained from a woman in her twenties or thirties in good health and CMV-seropositive.

The gene calls are TRBV30 and TRBJ1-1, with 8 positions matching TRBD1. V was clipped by 3 bases and J by 4 bases; unmatched bases: 10. Germline CDR1 is GTSNPN and CDR2 is SVGIG (reference sequence). The CDR3 runs to 15 residues. The CDR3 bases are TGTGCCTGGAGGGCCCGACAGGGGCATGGCACTGAAGCTTTCTTT. Translated, it gives CAWRARQGHGTEAFF.

The chain employs TRBV10-1 and TRBJ2-3, with a weak D call TRBD1 (5 bases). The CDR3 totals 17 residues. With 4 bases removed from V and 2 bases from J, the gap between germline ends came to 19 bases. Germline CDR1 reads WNHNN; CDR2 reads SYGVQD (reference sequence). The CDR3 here is CASSGGSSDTFTDTQYF. DNA for the CDR3: TGCGCCAGCAGTGGAGGTTCCTCGGACACCTTCACAGATACGCAGTATTTT.

Only a few counts were recorded for this clone. The J gene is TRBJ1-2, the V gene TRBV7-9, with 10 positions matching TRBD1. The V gene's germline CDR1 is SEHNR and CDR2 FQNEAQ (reference sequence). The ends lost 4 bases at V and 6 bases at J; junction bases unmatched: 5. CDR3 length: 14 amino acids. This CDR3 reads CASSYPDRGHGYTF. CDR3 DNA sequence: TGTGCCAGCAGCTACCCCGACAGGGGGCATGGCTACACCTTC.

This clone appeared a single time. The chain is built from TRBV14 and TRBJ1-2, with D possibly matching TRBD1 (6 bases). Between the trimmed V and J ends, which lost 6 bases and 2 bases, there was a span of 10 bases. There are 13 residues in the CDR3. Germline V gene sequence: CDR1 SGHDN, CDR2 FVKESK. The CDR3 sequence is CASRPQGNYGYTF. For the CDR3, the DNA is TGTGCCAGCAGGCCACAGGGAAACTATGGCTACACCTTC. Supplemented by reference TRBV14 and TRBJ1-2, the full variable domain reads EAGVTQFPSHSVIEKGQTVTLRCDPISGHDNLYWYRRVMGKEIKFLLHFVKESKQDESGMPNNRFLAERTGGTYSTLKVQPAELEDSGVYFCASRPQGNYGYTFGSGTRLTVV.

The rearrangement uses TRBV18 and TRBJ2-7; D is uncertain. This CDR3 spans 15 amino acids. Germline V gives CDR1 KGHSH, CDR2 LQKENI. Trimming shortened V by 2 bases and J by 5 bases, and 16 bases separated the two germline ends. CDR3 loop: CASSPRSRVSDEQYF. The CDR3 region has the DNA TGTGCCAGCTCACCAAGAAGTCGGGTCTCGGACGAGCAGTACTTC.

This clone was seen a handful of times. Other nucleotide sequences from this sample produce the same CDR3. The chain combines TRBV5-8 with TRBJ1-2; possibly TRBD1 for D (5 bases). V was trimmed by 4 bases and J by 4 bases, leaving 14 bases between them. CDR1 is SGHTS, CDR2 YDEGEE, per germline. This CDR3 is built from 14 residues. CDR3 in amino acids: CASSRGRDSYGYTF. The CDR3 DNA sequence: TGTGCCAGCAGCCGAGGCAGGGATAGCTATGGCTACACCTTC.

The chain links TRBV7-9 to TRBJ2-1; 14 nucleotides line up with TRBD2. With 5 bases clipped from V and 5 bases from J, the junction kept 8 bases outside the gene matches. CDR1 is SEHNR and CDR2 is FQNEAQ in the germline V gene (reference sequence). The CDR3 extends over 17 amino acids. The CDR3 DNA reads TGTGCCAGCAGCCGGGGACTAGCGGGAGAGTGGAACAATGAGCAGTTCTTC. Protein product: CASSRGLAGEWNNEQFF.

The sample holds one count of this clone. The V call is TRBV18, the J call TRBJ1-1; D might be TRBD1 (6 bases). The V gene's germline CDR1 is KGHSH and CDR2 LQKENI. The CDR3 sequence is 15 residues long. V was pared by 6 bases and J by 7 bases, with 21 bases between. The CDR3 coding sequence is TGTGCCAGCTCTCCCACGGACATAGGGGGTTGTGAAGCTTTCTTT. Protein product: CASSPTDIGGCEAFF.

The chain combines TRBV30 with TRBJ2-7; 10 bases agree with TRBD2. J gave up 2 bases and V 2 bases, and 3 bases lay outside the gene matches. Germline V CDR1 and CDR2: GTSNPN, SVGIG (reference sequence). The CDR3 consists of 14 residues. CDR3 protein: CAWSILAGAYEQYF. Written as DNA, the CDR3 is TGTGCCTGGAGTATCCTAGCGGGAGCCTACGAGCAGTACTTC. Full variable domain (rest looked up from reference TRBV30 and TRBJ2-7): SQTIHQWPATLVQPVGSPLSLECTVEGTSNPNLYWYRQAAGRGLQLLFYSVGIGQISSEVPQNLSASRPQDRQFILSSKKLLLSDSGFYLCAWSILAGAYEQYFGPGTRLTVT.

The chain combines TRBV2 with TRBJ1-5, with TRBD1 as a possible D gene (5 bases). Germline CDR1 reads SNHLY; CDR2 reads FYNNEI. Deletions cut 4 bases from V and 4 bases from J, with 11 bases between. This CDR3 is built from 14 residues. CDR3 sequence (DNA): TGTGCCAGCAGTGTCCGGGACTCAAATCAGCCCCAGCATTTT. This gives the protein CASSVRDSNQPQHF.

The rearrangement uses TRBV6-5 and TRBJ1-1; D might be TRBD1 (6 bases). This CDR3 is built from 14 residues. The V gene's germline CDR1 is MNHEY and CDR2 SVGAGI. Trimming left V 2 bases short and J 1 base short, with 8 bases between. The CDR3 DNA reads as TGTGCCAGCAGTTACGCACAGGGGAACACTGAAGCTTTCTTT. It encodes CASSYAQGNTEAFF.

The chain couples TRBV29-1 to TRBJ2-7; perhaps TRBD2 as D (5 bases). CDR3 length: 14 residues. The germline V and J ends were trimmed by 0 bases and 6 bases, with 15 bases remaining between them. Germline CDR1 reads SQVTM; CDR2 reads ANQGSEA. This CDR3 reads CSVEEGDARGEQYF. CDR3 in DNA: TGCAGCGTTGAAGAAGGAGACGCCCGGGGCGAGCAGTACTTC.

This clone was seen only once. V and J are TRBV30 and TRBJ1-2; 7 nucleotides align to TRBD1. Unmatched junction bases numbered 5, after V lost 8 bases and J lost 2 bases. CDR3 length equals 12 residues. Germline CDR1 GTSNPN, CDR2 SVGIG (reference sequence). The CDR3 nucleotides read TGTGCCAGGGACAGCCGCAACTATGGCTACACCTTC. Translation: CARDSRNYGYTF.

This chain joins TRBV5-1 and TRBJ2-2; TRBD2 matches 13 bases. J was trimmed by 5 bases and V by 4 bases; bases with no gene match: 5. CDR1 is SGHRS and CDR2 is YFSETQ in the germline V gene. The CDR3 covers 16 residues. The DNA of the CDR3 is TGCGCCAGCAGCCTGCGGACTAGCGGGAGAACCGGGGAGCTGTTTTTT. Translation: CASSLRTSGRTGELFF.

This clone was picked up a small number of times. Written as DNA, the CDR3 is TGTGCCAGCAGTTTCGGGACAGGGAACCAAGAGACCCAGTACTTC. It codes for CASSFGTGNQETQYF. V and J are TRBV27 and TRBJ2-5, with 9 bases matching TRBD1. The germline V gene has CDR1 MNHEY and CDR2 SMNVEV (reference sequence). This CDR3 contains 15 residues. The V segment lost 3 bases and the J segment 0 bases; nucleotides outside the gene matches: 2.

This chain links TRBV6-1 with TRBJ2-1; 8 bases are a match to TRBD2. The V segment lost 2 bases and the J segment 1 base; nucleotides outside the gene matches: 10. Per the germline V gene, CDR1 is MNHNS and CDR2 is SASEGT. The CDR3 loop spans 18 amino acids. The CDR3 region is CASSESPPLAGSYNEQFF. The CDR3 nucleotides are TGTGCCAGCAGTGAAAGTCCCCCCCTAGCGGGTTCCTACAATGAGCAGTTCTTC.

This rearrangement joins TRBV11-2 to TRBJ1-1, with 8 bases identical to TRBD1. Germline loops: CDR1 SGHAT, CDR2 FQNNGV. There are 14 residues in the CDR3. Trimming removed 5 bases from V and 1 base from J; junction bases left unmatched: 3. CDR3 protein: CASSLGTGNTEAFF. Written as DNA, the CDR3 is TGTGCCAGCAGCCTCGGGACAGGGAACACTGAAGCTTTCTTT.